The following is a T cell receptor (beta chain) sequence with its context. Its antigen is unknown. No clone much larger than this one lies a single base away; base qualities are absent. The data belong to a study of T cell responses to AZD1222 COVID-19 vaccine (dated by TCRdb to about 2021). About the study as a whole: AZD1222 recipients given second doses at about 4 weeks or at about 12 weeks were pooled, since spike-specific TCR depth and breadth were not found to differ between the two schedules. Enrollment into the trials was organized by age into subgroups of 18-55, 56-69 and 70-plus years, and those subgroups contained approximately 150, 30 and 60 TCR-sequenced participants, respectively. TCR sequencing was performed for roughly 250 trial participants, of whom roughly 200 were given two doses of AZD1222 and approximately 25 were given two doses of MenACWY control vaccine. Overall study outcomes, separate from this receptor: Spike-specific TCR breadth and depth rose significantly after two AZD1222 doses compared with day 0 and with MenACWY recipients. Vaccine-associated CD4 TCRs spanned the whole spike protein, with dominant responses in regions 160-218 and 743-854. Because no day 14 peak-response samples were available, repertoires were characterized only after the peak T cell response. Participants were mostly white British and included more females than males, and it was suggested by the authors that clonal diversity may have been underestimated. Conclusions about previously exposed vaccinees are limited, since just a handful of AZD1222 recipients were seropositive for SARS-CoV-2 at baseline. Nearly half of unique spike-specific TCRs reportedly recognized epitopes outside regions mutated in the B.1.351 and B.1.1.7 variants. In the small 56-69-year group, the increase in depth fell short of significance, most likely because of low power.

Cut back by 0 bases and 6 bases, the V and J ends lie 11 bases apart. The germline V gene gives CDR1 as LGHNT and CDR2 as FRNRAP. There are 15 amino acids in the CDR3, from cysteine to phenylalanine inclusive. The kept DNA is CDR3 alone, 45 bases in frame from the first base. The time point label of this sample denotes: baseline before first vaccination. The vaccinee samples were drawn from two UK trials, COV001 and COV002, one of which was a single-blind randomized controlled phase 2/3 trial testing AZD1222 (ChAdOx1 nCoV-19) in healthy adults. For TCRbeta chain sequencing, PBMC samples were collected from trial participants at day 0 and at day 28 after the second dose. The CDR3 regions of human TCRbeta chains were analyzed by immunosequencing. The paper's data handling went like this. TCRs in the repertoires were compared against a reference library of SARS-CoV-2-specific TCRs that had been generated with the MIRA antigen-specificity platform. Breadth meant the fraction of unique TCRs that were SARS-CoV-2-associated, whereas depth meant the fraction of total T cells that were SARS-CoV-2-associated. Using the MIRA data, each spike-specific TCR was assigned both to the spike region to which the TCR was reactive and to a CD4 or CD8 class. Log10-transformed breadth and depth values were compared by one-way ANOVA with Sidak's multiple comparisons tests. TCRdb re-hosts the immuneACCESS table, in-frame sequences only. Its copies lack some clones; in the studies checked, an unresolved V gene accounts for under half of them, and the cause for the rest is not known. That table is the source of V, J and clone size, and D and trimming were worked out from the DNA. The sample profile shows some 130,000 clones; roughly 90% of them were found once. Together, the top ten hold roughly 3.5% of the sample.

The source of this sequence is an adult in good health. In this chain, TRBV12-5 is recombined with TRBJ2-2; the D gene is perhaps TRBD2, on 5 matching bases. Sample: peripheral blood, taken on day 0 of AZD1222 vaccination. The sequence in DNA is TGTGCTAGTGGTTTGGTCCGTTGGGGAGCCGGGGAGCTGTTTTTT. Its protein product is CASGLVRWGAGELFF.